This T cell receptor (beta chain) derives from a study of untreated major depressive disorder. Broader study findings: Three preselected Vbeta families were the sole sequencing comparisons.

For sex, age, current smoking status and body mass index, every depressed patient had a pairwise-matched non-depressed control. Libraries were prepared by immunoSEQ multiplex PCR; TCRdb keeps only in-frame clonotypes and omits some of them. Seen here are more than 20,000 clones, roughly 93% observed once, and the top ten hold 0.25% to 0.35%. Details on this clone: The antigen is not known.

Trimming pared 2 bases from V and 4 bases from J, leaving 12 bases between. This CDR3 is built from 15 residues. Germline lookup yields CDR1 MNHEY and CDR2 SMNVEV (reference sequence). Material: CD4+ T cells from PBMCs. V is TRBV27 and J is TRBJ1-3; D not certain. The TCR sequence derives from a man aged 25 to 40 in good health. In DNA, the CDR3 is TGTGCCAGCAGTTTAAGCCCGGGGATGGGAAACACCATATATTTT. As protein: CASSLSPGMGNTIYF.